Sequencing of this T cell receptor (beta chain) was carried out in a study of T cell repertoires in cytomegalovirus infection. TCRdb recomputed calls from the reads with MiXCR, one row per CDR3 protein. The sample lists around 69,000 distinct CDR3 sequences, 20% occurring once. The germline V gene has CDR1 SGHTA and CDR2 FQGNSA. This CDR3 is built from 16 residues. The V gene lost 2 bases and the J gene lost 3 bases, with 13 bases spanning the gap. Details on this clonotype: Antigen unknown.

Material: CD8+ T cells from cultured PBMCs, obtained from culture after CMV antigen stimulation. This sequence originates from a human donor in good health (CMV status not recorded). Some clones in this sample may be carry-over from other donors' samples. V and J are TRBV7-2 and TRBJ2-2; no reliable D call. CDR3: CASSLWASGDTGELFF. Written as DNA, the CDR3 is TGTGCCAGCAGCTTATGGGCGTCGGGTGACACCGGGGAGCTGTTTTTT.